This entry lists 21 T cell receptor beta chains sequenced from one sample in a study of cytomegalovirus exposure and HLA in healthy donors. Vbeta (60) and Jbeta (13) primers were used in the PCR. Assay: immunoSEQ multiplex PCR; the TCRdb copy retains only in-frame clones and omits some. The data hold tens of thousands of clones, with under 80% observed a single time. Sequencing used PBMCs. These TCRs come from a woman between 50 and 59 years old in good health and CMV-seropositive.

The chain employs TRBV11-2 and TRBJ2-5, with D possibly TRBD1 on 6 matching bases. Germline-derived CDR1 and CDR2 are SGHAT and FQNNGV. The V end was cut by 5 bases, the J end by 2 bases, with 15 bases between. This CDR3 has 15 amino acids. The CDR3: CASSQYLDSQETQYF. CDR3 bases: TGTGCCAGCAGCCAATATTTGGACAGTCAAGAGACCCAGTACTTC.

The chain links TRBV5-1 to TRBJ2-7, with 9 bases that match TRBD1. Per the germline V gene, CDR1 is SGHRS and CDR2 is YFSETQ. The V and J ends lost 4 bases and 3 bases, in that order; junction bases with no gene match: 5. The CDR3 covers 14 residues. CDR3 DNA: TGCGCCAGCAGCATCGGGGACAGGGACTACGAGCAGTACGTC. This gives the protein CASSIGDRDYEQYV.

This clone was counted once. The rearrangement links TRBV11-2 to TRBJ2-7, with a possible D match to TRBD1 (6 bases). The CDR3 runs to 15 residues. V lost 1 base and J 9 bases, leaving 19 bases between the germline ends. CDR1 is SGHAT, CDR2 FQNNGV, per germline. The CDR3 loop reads CASSLGQARNFGQYV. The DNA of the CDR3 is TGTGCCAGCAGCTTAGGACAGGCCAGAAACTTCGGGCAGTACGTC.

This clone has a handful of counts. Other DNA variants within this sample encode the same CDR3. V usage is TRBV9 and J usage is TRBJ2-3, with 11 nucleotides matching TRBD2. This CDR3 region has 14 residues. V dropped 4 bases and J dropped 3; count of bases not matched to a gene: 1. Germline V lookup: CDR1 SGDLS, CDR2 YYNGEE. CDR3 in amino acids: CASSTSGGTDTQYF. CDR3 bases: TGTGCCAGCAGCACTAGCGGGGGTACAGATACGCAGTATTTT.

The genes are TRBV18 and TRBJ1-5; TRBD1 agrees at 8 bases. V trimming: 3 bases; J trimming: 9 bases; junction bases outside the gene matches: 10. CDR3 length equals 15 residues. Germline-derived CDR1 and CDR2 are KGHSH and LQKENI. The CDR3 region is CASSPGQGGLAPQHF. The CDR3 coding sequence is TGTGCCAGCTCACCCGGACAGGGAGGTCTCGCGCCCCAGCATTTT.

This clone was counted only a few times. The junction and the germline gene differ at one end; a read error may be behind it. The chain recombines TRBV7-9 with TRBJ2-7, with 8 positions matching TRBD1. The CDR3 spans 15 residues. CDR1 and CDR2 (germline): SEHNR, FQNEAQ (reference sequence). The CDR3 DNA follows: TGTTCCAGCAGCTTAGTTCAGGGGGCTATATACGAGCAGTACTTC. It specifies CSSSLVQGAIYEQYF.

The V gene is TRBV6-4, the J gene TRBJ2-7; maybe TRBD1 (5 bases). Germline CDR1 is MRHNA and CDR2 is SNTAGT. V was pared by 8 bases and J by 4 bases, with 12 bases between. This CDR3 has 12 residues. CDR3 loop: CASRGASYEQYV. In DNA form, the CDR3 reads TGTGCCAGCCGTGGGGCTTCATACGAGCAGTACGTC.

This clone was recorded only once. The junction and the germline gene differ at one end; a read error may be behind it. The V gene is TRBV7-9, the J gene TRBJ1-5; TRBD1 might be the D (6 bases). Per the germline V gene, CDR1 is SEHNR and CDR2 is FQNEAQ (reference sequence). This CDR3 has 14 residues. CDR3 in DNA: TGTTCCAGCAGCTTAGGGGACACAGATCAGCCCCAGCATTTT. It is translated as CSSSLGDTDQPQHF.

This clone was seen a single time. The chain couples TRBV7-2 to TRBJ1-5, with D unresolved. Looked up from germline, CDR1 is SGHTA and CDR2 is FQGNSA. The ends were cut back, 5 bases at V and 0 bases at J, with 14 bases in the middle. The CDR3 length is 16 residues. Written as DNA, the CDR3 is TGTGCCAGCAGCCCCACAAACGGGTTTAGCAATCAGCCCCAGCATTTT. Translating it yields CASSPTNGFSNQPQHF.

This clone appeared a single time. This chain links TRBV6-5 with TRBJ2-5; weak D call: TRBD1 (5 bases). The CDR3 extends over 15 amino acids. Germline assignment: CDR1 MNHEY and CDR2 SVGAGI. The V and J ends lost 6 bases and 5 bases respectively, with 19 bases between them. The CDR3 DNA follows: TGTGCCAGCAGCCCCGGACACCTAATGGGGGAGACCCAGTACTTC. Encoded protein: CASSPGHLMGETQYF.

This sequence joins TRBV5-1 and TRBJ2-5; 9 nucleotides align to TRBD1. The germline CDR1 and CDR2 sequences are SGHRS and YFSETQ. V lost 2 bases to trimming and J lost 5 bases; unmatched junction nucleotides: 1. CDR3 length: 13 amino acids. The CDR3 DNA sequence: TGCGCCAGCAGCTTTGACAGGGGGGAGACCCAGTACTTC. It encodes CASSFDRGETQYF.

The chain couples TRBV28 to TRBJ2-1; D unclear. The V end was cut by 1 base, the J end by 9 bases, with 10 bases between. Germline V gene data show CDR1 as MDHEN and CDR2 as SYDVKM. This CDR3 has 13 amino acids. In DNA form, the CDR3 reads TGTGCCAGCAGTTTATTCGGGTTAGGTGAGCAGTTCTTC. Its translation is CASSLFGLGEQFF.

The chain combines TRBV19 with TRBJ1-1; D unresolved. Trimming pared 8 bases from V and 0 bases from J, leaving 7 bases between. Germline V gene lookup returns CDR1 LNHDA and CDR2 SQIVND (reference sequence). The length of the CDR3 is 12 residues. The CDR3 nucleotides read TGTGCCAGTGCAGTAATGAACACTGAAGCTTTCTTT. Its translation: CASAVMNTEAFF. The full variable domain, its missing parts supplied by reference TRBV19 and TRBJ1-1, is DGGITQSPKYLFRKEGQNVTLSCEQNLNHDAMYWYRQDPGQGLRLIYYSQIVNDFQKGDIAEGYSVSREKKESFPLTVTSAQKNPTAFYLCASAVMNTEAFFGQGTRLTVV.

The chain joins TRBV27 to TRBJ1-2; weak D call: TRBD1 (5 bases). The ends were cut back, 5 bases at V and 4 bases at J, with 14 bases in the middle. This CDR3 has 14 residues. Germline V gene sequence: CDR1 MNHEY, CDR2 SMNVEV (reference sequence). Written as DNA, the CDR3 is TGTGCCAGCAGTCCTAGGGGAGGGGCCTATGGCTACACCTTC. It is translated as CASSPRGGAYGYTF.

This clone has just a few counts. The CDR3 nucleotides read TGTGCCAGCAGTGAAGCGCGGGGACTCCGGGACAGGGCAAAGACTGAAGCTTTCTTT. Its translation is CASSEARGLRDRAKTEAFF. The chain is built from TRBV2 and TRBJ1-1, with TRBD1 matching 9 bases. V gave up 0 bases and J gave up 5 bases; unmatched junction bases: 16. This CDR3 is 19 amino acids long. The germline V gene encodes CDR1 SNHLY and CDR2 FYNNEI.

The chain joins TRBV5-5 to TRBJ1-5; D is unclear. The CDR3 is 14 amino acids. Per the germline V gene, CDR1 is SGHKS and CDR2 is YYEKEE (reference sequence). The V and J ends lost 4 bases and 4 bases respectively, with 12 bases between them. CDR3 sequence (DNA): TGTGCCAGCAGCAGTGACGGACTTAATCAGCCCCAGCATTTT. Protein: CASSSDGLNQPQHF.

CDR3 bases: TGTGCCAGCAGCGCCCAACAGGGAGGGACTGGAAACACCATATATTTT. Its protein product is CASSAQQGGTGNTIYF. The V and J genes are TRBV9 and TRBJ1-3; tentatively, D is TRBD1 (6 bases). This CDR3 is built from 16 residues. CDR1 is SGDLS, CDR2 YYNGEE, per germline. The V end was cut by 3 bases, the J end by 2 bases, with 15 bases between.

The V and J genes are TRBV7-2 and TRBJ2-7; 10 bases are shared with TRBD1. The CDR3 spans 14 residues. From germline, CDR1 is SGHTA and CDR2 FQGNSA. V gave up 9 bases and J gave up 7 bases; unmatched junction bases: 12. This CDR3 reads CASSQGQGIREQYF. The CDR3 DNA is TGTGCCAGTTCCCAGGGACAGGGGATCAGGGAGCAGTACTTC.

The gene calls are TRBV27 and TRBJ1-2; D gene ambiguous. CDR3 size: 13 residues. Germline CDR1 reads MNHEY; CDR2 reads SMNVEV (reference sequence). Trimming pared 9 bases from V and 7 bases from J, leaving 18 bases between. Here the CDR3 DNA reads TGTGCCAGTTCTCCAGGCCGATCTTTTGGCTACACCTTC. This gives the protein CASSPGRSFGYTF.

In DNA form, the CDR3 reads TGTGCCAGCAGTTTAACCCAGATTAATGAAAAACTGTTTTTT. This codes for CASSLTQINEKLFF. The J gene is TRBJ1-4, the V gene TRBV28; D uncertain. This CDR3 contains 14 residues. The germline V gene encodes CDR1 MDHEN and CDR2 SYDVKM. Trimming stripped 2 bases from V and 4 bases from J, with 8 bases between.

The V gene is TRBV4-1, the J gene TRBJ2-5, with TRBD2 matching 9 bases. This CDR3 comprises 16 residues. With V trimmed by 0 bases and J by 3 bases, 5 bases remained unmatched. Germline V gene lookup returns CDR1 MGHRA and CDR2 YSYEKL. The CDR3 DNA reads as TGCGCCAGCAGCCAAGAAGCGGGGGGTCATAAAGAGACCCAGTACTTC. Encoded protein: CASSQEAGGHKETQYF.